This passage covers 23 T cell receptor beta chains from one sample sequenced in a study of blood T cell repertoires in COVID-19. Sequenced by immunoSEQ multiplex PCR; TCRdb stores in-frame clones only, minus some. The sample has 25,000 to 35,000 clones; roughly nine tenths are singletons. The sample comprised peripheral blood. The receptors were sampled from a human donor in a cohort sampled during active COVID-19.

The chain couples TRBV6-2 or TRBV6-3 to TRBJ2-3, with no clear D. Germline-derived CDR1 and CDR2 are MNHEY and SVGEGT. This CDR3 comprises 16 residues. The V and J ends lost 3 bases and 0 bases respectively, with 13 bases between them. The CDR3 nucleotides read TGTGCCAGCAGTTATATGCGGAAGTTTAGCACAGATACGCAGTATTTT. Residues: CASSYMRKFSTDTQYF.

V is TRBV29-1 and J is TRBJ1-2, with D possibly TRBD1 on 5 matching bases. V gave up 1 base and J gave up 5 bases, with 17 bases separating them. This CDR3 comprises 15 residues. Germline loops: CDR1 SQVTM, CDR2 ANQGSEA. Written as DNA, the CDR3 is TGCAGCGTTGAAGGGCCCGGTGGGGGGATTTATGGCTACACCTTC. This sequence encodes CSVEGPGGGIYGYTF.

This chain connects TRBV18 to TRBJ2-5, with no clear D. The V and J ends lost 9 bases and 5 bases respectively, with 7 bases between them. Germline V lookup: CDR1 KGHSH, CDR2 LQKENI. This CDR3 has 10 residues. The CDR3 here is CASFSETQYF. The CDR3, as DNA: TGTGCCAGTTTCAGTGAGACCCAGTACTTC.

The rearrangement joins TRBV5-8 to TRBJ2-3; weak D call: TRBD1 (5 bases). This CDR3 spans 14 amino acids. V lost 5 bases to trimming and J lost 1 base, with 11 bases between them. Looked up from germline, CDR1 is SGHTS and CDR2 is YDEGEE. The DNA for the CDR3 is TGTGCCAGCAGTATTTGGGGCGGCACAGATACGCAGTATTTT. Translated, it gives CASSIWGGTDTQYF.

The chain uses TRBV24-1 and TRBJ2-1; 10 nucleotides match TRBD1. V shed 9 bases, J shed 2 bases, and the junction held 6 bases outside the gene matches. Germline V lookup: CDR1 KGHDR, CDR2 SFDVKD. This CDR3 region has 15 residues. The CDR3 DNA reads TGTGCCACCGGATCCGGGACAGGGGCCTACAATGAGCAGTTCTTC. Protein sequence: CATGSGTGAYNEQFF.

For the CDR3, the DNA is TGTGCCAGCAGCCCCCCGCACAGGGATACGCAGTATTTT. Its translation: CASSPPHRDTQYF. The chain uses TRBV7-9 and TRBJ2-3, with TRBD1 as a possible D gene (5 bases). Germline assignment: CDR1 SEHNR and CDR2 FQNEAQ (reference sequence). The CDR3 consists of 13 residues. V was clipped by 5 bases and J by 6 bases, with 12 bases between them.

This chain connects TRBV6-5 to TRBJ2-1, with 9 positions matching TRBD2. V gave up 8 bases and J gave up 7 bases; unmatched junction bases: 9. CDR1 is MNHEY, CDR2 SVGAGI, per germline. The CDR3 totals 14 residues. The CDR3 region is CASESGGQVNEQFF. CDR3 bases: TGTGCCAGCGAGAGCGGGGGGCAAGTGAATGAGCAGTTCTTC.

The chain links TRBV6-5 to TRBJ2-3, with D possibly being TRBD1 (5 bases). Trimming stripped 6 bases from V and 2 bases from J, with 15 bases between. The CDR3 extends over 15 amino acids. Germline values: CDR1 MNHEY, CDR2 SVGAGI. The CDR3 here is CASSRTPKPTDTQYF. The CDR3 nucleotides read TGTGCCAGCAGCAGGACACCCAAACCCACAGATACGCAGTATTTT.

This clone appeared once. V is TRBV6-6 and J is TRBJ1-2; D is unresolved. Germline assignment: CDR1 MNHNY and CDR2 SVGAGI (reference sequence). V lost 7 bases and J 8 bases, leaving 11 bases between the germline ends. The CDR3 contains 11 residues. In DNA, the CDR3 is TGTGCCAGCATGGCGGAAGGAGGCTACACCTTC. Protein: CASMAEGGYTF.

The chain has TRBV5-1 and TRBJ1-5; D remains unclear. The CDR3 extends over 13 amino acids. Germline lookup yields CDR1 SGHRS and CDR2 YFSETQ. Trimming stripped 0 bases from V and 4 bases from J, with 5 bases between. The CDR3 loop reads CASSLAQNQPQHF. In nucleotides, the CDR3 is TGCGCCAGCAGCTTGGCCCAGAATCAGCCCCAGCATTTT.

The chain couples TRBV7-9 to TRBJ1-5; 7 bases agree with TRBD1. Trimming at V came to 5 bases and at J to 4 bases, leaving 8 bases not matched to a gene. The CDR3 spans 15 residues. The V gene's germline CDR1 is SEHNR and CDR2 FQNEAQ (reference sequence). The CDR3 region is CASSMLTGKNQPQHF. DNA of the CDR3: TGTGCCAGCAGCATGTTGACAGGGAAGAATCAGCCCCAGCATTTT. Using reference TRBV7-9 and TRBJ1-5 for the parts outside the CDR3, the full variable domain is DTGVSQNPRHKITKRGQNVTFRCDPISEHNRLYWYRQTLGQGPEFLTYFQNEAQLEKSRLLSDRFSAERPKGSFSTLEIQRTEQGDSAMYLCASSMLTGKNQPQHFGDGTRLSIL.

The chain combines TRBV4-1 with TRBJ2-3, with D hard to call. Trimming stripped 10 bases from V and 0 bases from J, with 11 bases between. The CDR3 totals 13 residues. Germline V gene sequence: CDR1 MGHRA, CDR2 YSYEKL. In DNA form, the CDR3 reads TGCGCCACTTCCTACGCTAGCACAGATACGCAGTATTTT. The encoded protein is CATSYASTDTQYF.

The rearrangement links TRBV11-2 to TRBJ2-1, with TRBD2 identical over 9 bases. Per the germline V gene, CDR1 is SGHAT and CDR2 is FQNNGV. The CDR3 contains 15 residues. V shed 6 bases and J 8 bases; nucleotides not matched to a gene: 11. The CDR3 sequence is CASRTFSGSNYEQFF. CDR3 DNA sequence: TGTGCCAGCAGGACATTTAGCGGGAGTAACTATGAGCAGTTCTTC.

This clone appeared a few times. The chain has TRBV19 and TRBJ2-3; TRBD1 matches at 7 bases. Germline CDR1 is LNHDA and CDR2 is SQIVND (reference sequence). The CDR3 is 13 residues long. After removal of 6 bases from V and 6 bases from J, the junction contained 6 bases not matched to a gene. This CDR3 reads CASRAGGIDTQYF. The CDR3, as DNA: TGTGCCAGTAGGGCAGGGGGAATTGATACGCAGTATTTT.

V is TRBV24-1 and J is TRBJ2-5; D is unresolved. This CDR3 contains 15 residues. Trimming removed 2 bases from V and 1 base from J, with 10 bases in between. Per the germline V gene, CDR1 is KGHDR and CDR2 is SFDVKD. The CDR3 region has the DNA TGTGCCACCAGTGATTCGGTTTCCACCCAAGAGACCCAGTACTTC. Its protein is CATSDSVSTQETQYF.

This chain links TRBV5-1 with TRBJ2-5; 8 bases are shared with TRBD2. The CDR3 is 16 residues long. Germline V CDR1 and CDR2: SGHRS, YFSETQ. With 3 bases clipped from V and 2 bases from J, the junction kept 9 bases outside the gene matches. Written as DNA, the CDR3 is TGCGCCAGCAGCTCCGGGCGGGGGGCCGGGCAAGAGACCCAGTACTTC. Translating it yields CASSSGRGAGQETQYF.

The chain employs TRBV5-1 and TRBJ1-4; 8 bases line up with TRBD1. The trim removed 3 bases at V and 8 bases at J, leaving 18 bases unmatched. The CDR3 sequence is 18 residues long. Germline values: CDR1 SGHRS, CDR2 YFSETQ. The CDR3: CASSSYPHSDRVGEKLFF. The CDR3 DNA reads TGCGCCAGCAGCTCTTACCCTCACTCGGACAGGGTCGGCGAAAAACTGTTTTTT.

The rearrangement links TRBV19 to TRBJ1-1; 9 positions agree with TRBD1. The germline gives CDR1 LNHDA, CDR2 SQIVND (reference sequence). The CDR3 extends over 13 amino acids. V lost 5 bases, J lost 9 bases, and 7 bases stayed unmatched. The CDR3 region is CASSPLTGGKAFF. Here the CDR3 DNA reads TGTGCCAGTAGTCCCTTAACAGGGGGCAAAGCTTTCTTT.

The chain is built from TRBV4-1 and TRBJ1-4; D may be TRBD1 (5 bases). The ends were cut back, 0 bases at V and 3 bases at J, with 11 bases in the middle. In germline, CDR1 is MGHRA, CDR2 YSYEKL. The CDR3 has 16 residues. The CDR3 loop is CASSQESSRANEKLFF. In DNA, the CDR3 is TGCGCCAGCAGCCAAGAATCCAGCAGGGCTAATGAAAAACTGTTTTTT.

The genes are TRBV2 and TRBJ2-4; D is unresolved. This CDR3 is 11 amino acids long. Trimming shortened V by 10 bases and J by 0 bases, and 4 bases separated the two germline ends. CDR1 is SNHLY and CDR2 is FYNNEI in the germline V gene. The CDR3 sequence is CAILAKNIQYF. The CDR3 DNA reads as TGTGCCATCCTAGCCAAAAACATTCAGTACTTC.

V gene TRBV20-1 combines with J gene TRBJ1-1, with a tentative D call TRBD1 (6 bases). CDR3 size: 11 residues. Germline V gene data show CDR1 as DFQATT and CDR2 as SNEGSKA (reference sequence). With 4 bases removed from V and 7 bases from J, the gap between germline ends came to 10 bases. The CDR3 is CSAITGNEAFF. The CDR3, as DNA: TGCAGTGCTATTACAGGGAATGAAGCTTTCTTT.

This clone was counted once. This rearrangement joins TRBV19 to TRBJ1-2; D is unresolved. Per the germline V gene, CDR1 is LNHDA and CDR2 is SQIVND (reference sequence). This CDR3 contains 13 residues. V lost 6 bases to trimming and J lost 4 bases, with 12 bases between them. The CDR3 protein is CASRPSLPYGYTF. DNA of the CDR3: TGTGCCAGTAGGCCTAGTCTGCCCTATGGCTACACCTTC.

The CDR3 region is CASSPGGLAGGQPNEQFF. In DNA form, the CDR3 reads TGCGCCAGCAGCCCAGGGGGACTAGCGGGAGGGCAGCCCAATGAGCAGTTCTTC. V gene TRBV4-1 combines with J gene TRBJ2-1; 16 bases map to TRBD2. The trim removed 4 bases at V and 6 bases at J, leaving 9 bases unmatched. CDR3 size: 18 residues. Germline CDR1 is MGHRA and CDR2 is YSYEKL.